Shown below are 20 T cell receptor beta chains from a single sample sequenced in a study of shared clonotypes between healthy human individuals. Assay used: immunoSEQ multiplex PCR; TCRdb lists only in-frame clones, some missing. The sample includes 900,000 to 1,200,000 clones, around 78% of them seen just once. The sequenced material came from memory CD4+ T cells from PBMCs. Subset: CD45RA-negative fraction. Receptors originate from a man between 18 and 29 years old in good health. Some clones in this sample may be carry-over from other donors' samples.

The rearrangement links TRBV29-1 to TRBJ2-5, with a possible D match to TRBD1 (5 bases). V lost 4 bases and J lost 1, with 13 bases in between. The CDR3 runs to 14 residues. The germline V gene has CDR1 SQVTM and CDR2 ANQGSEA. The CDR3 DNA follows: TGCAGCGTTGTGGGCAGGGCCCCCCAAGAGACCCAGTACTTC. Its protein is CSVVGRAPQETQYF.

Concerning this clone: A much larger clone differs from this one at a single base, so this may be a read error. V is TRBV2 and J is TRBJ1-5; 9 positions agree with TRBD1. This CDR3 is 14 amino acids long. Germline V gene lookup returns CDR1 SNHLY and CDR2 FYNNEI. V lost 6 bases, J lost 6 bases, and 6 bases stayed unmatched. CDR3 amino acids: CASSIQGAPQPQHF. The CDR3 DNA reads as TGTGCCAGCAGCATACAGGGGGCTCCTCAGCCCCAGCATTTT.

This rearrangement joins TRBV27 to TRBJ1-5; D is possibly TRBD1 (6 bases). Looked up from germline, CDR1 is MNHEY and CDR2 is SMNVEV (reference sequence). The V gene lost 5 bases and the J gene lost 0 bases, with 14 bases spanning the gap. This CDR3 comprises 16 residues. CDR3 amino acids: CASSARGQTSNQPQHF. As DNA, the CDR3 is TGTGCCAGCAGTGCTCGAGGACAGACTAGCAATCAGCCCCAGCATTTT.

The chain is built from TRBV18 and TRBJ2-1; TRBD1 matches 10 bases. The germline gives CDR1 KGHSH, CDR2 LQKENI. Losses at the gene ends were 6 bases for V and 4 bases for J; bases not matched to a gene: 6. CDR3 length equals 15 residues. CDR3 amino acids: CASSPTGGAYNEQFF. The CDR3 nucleotides are TGTGCCAGCTCTCCGACAGGGGGCGCATACAATGAGCAGTTCTTC.

Only one count was recorded for this clone. The chain combines TRBV19 with TRBJ2-7, with TRBD2 matching 7 bases. The germline V gene has CDR1 LNHDA and CDR2 SQIVND (reference sequence). Germline trimming cut 4 bases from V and 5 bases from J; bases unmatched to any gene: 11. The length of the CDR3 is 15 residues. CDR3 sequence (DNA): TGTGCCAGTAGTAGAAAGGGAGGGGTCTGGGACGAGCAGTACTTC. Residues: CASSRKGGVWDEQYF.

This clone came up once. The chain combines TRBV2 with TRBJ1-5; D unresolved. The germline V gene encodes CDR1 SNHLY and CDR2 FYNNEI. This CDR3 region has 15 residues. The ends were cut back, 0 bases at V and 5 bases at J, with 11 bases in the middle. CDR3 sequence (DNA): TGTGCCAGCAGTGAAGCGCGGGTGAGCCATCAGCCCCAGCATTTT. Its translation: CASSEARVSHQPQHF.

Points on this clone: A much larger clone sits a single nucleotide away, making a read error possible. The sample has other DNA sequences that encode this CDR3 too. The chain carries TRBV7-9 and TRBJ1-5; D is undetermined. The CDR3 loop spans 12 amino acids. In germline, CDR1 is SEHNR, CDR2 FQNEAQ (reference sequence). V shed 4 bases and J shed 4 bases, with 5 bases lying between them. The CDR3 sequence: CASSSTNQPQHF. CDR3 nucleotide sequence: TGTGCCAGCAGCTCCACAAATCAGCCCCAGCATTTT.

V and J are TRBV9 and TRBJ2-2, with TRBD2 matching 8 bases. Unmatched junction bases numbered 7, after V lost 0 bases and J lost 6 bases. The CDR3 loop spans 16 amino acids. CDR1 is SGDLS, CDR2 YYNGEE, per germline. DNA of the CDR3: TGTGCCAGCAGCGTAGATACGGGAGGGGCGGCCGGGGAGCTGTTTTTT. This translates into CASSVDTGGAAGELFF.

In the case of this clone: This could be a read error, since a much larger clone is one nucleotide away. Within the sample, other DNA sequences also encode this same CDR3. The chain recombines TRBV29-1 with TRBJ2-3; D call uncertain. CDR3 length: 10 residues. Looked up from germline, CDR1 is SQVTM and CDR2 is ANQGSEA. The CDR3 DNA is TGCAGCGTTGGAGGAGATACACAGTATTTT. Its protein is CSVGGDTQYF.

The gene calls are TRBV9 and TRBJ2-2; D remains unclear. This CDR3 contains 15 residues. Germline V lookup: CDR1 SGDLS, CDR2 YYNGEE. Trimming removed 3 bases at V and 6 bases at J, with 15 bases between. The CDR3 nucleotides read TGTGCCAGCAGCGCGCGGATGGGCGTCTCCGGGGAGCTGTTTTTT. Translating gives CASSARMGVSGELFF. The whole variable domain, filled in from reference TRBV9 and TRBJ2-2, reads DSGVTQTPKHLITATGQRVTLRCSPRSGDLSVYWYQQSLDQGLQFLIQYYNGEERAKGNILERFSAQQFPDLHSELNLSSLELGDSALYFCASSARMGVSGELFFGEGSRLTVL.

V usage is TRBV28 and J usage is TRBJ2-1; 9 bases match TRBD2. Trimming took 2 bases from V and 5 from J; bases not matched to a gene: 4. Germline CDR1 reads MDHEN; CDR2 reads SYDVKM. The CDR3 is 15 amino acids. CDR3 nucleotide sequence: TGTGCCAGCAGTTTAGCGGGAGGGAATGACAATGAGCAGTTCTTC. Translation gives CASSLAGGNDNEQFF.

As regards this clone: The identical CDR3 is also encoded by other nucleotide sequences in the sample. This chain links TRBV29-1 with TRBJ2-5, with a possible D match to TRBD2 (5 bases). Germline V CDR1 and CDR2: SQVTM, ANQGSEA. The CDR3 covers 12 residues. The V and J ends lost 6 bases and 2 bases respectively, with 10 bases between them. The CDR3 nucleotides read TGCAGCGTGGGAGCGGTACAAGAGACCCAGTACTTC. It codes for CSVGAVQETQYF.

V usage is TRBV9 and J usage is TRBJ2-5, with 10 positions matching TRBD2. The CDR3 contains 17 residues. The germline CDR1 and CDR2 sequences are SGDLS and YYNGEE. With 3 bases clipped from V and 4 bases from J, the junction kept 12 bases outside the gene matches. In DNA form, the CDR3 reads TGTGCCAGCAGCGCGGGACTAGCGCTTCAAGGGGTAGAGACCCAGTACTTC. It yields the protein CASSAGLALQGVETQYF.

V usage is TRBV30 and J usage is TRBJ1-4; no reliable D call. The CDR3 has 14 amino acids. Deletions cut 5 bases from V and 10 bases from J, with 20 bases between. Germline lookup yields CDR1 GTSNPN and CDR2 SVGIG (reference sequence). CDR3 loop: CAWGVMGPFGKLFF. Written as DNA, the CDR3 is TGTGCCTGGGGGGTAATGGGTCCGTTCGGAAAACTGTTTTTT.

This sequence joins TRBV11-2 and TRBJ2-2; D perhaps matches TRBD2 (6 bases). Trimming left V 4 bases short and J 1 base short, with 13 bases between. CDR3 length equals 16 residues. Germline loops: CDR1 SGHAT, CDR2 FQNNGV. The CDR3 DNA reads as TGTGCCAGCAGCTGGCAAGCGGGCATGAACACCGGGGAGCTGTTTTTT. Protein product: CASSWQAGMNTGELFF.

The chain carries TRBV11-1 and TRBJ2-2; TRBD1 aligns across 8 bases. The trim removed 4 bases at V and 4 bases at J, leaving 5 bases unmatched. The CDR3 is made up of 15 amino acids. CDR1 is SGHAT and CDR2 is FQDESV in the germline V gene (reference sequence). CDR3 sequence: CASSSRTGFTGELFF. CDR3 in DNA: TGTGCCAGCAGCTCCCGGACAGGGTTCACCGGGGAGCTGTTTTTT. The whole variable domain, filled in from reference TRBV11-1 and TRBJ2-2, reads EAEVAQSPRYKITEKSQAVAFWCDPISGHATLYWYRQILGQGPELLVQFQDESVVDDSQLPKDRFSAERLKGVDSTLKIQPAELGDSAMYLCASSSRTGFTGELFFGEGSRLTVL.

The V and J genes are TRBV27 and TRBJ1-2; D call uncertain. The CDR3 covers 15 residues. The V end was cut by 0 bases, the J end by 3 bases, with 11 bases between. In germline, CDR1 is MNHEY, CDR2 SMNVEV (reference sequence). CDR3 region: CASSLSQSGDYGYTF. CDR3 bases: TGTGCCAGCAGTTTATCACAGTCCGGTGACTATGGCTACACCTTC.

The chain joins TRBV10-1 to TRBJ2-3; D not certain. Germline V CDR1 and CDR2: WNHNN, SYGVQD (reference sequence). The V end was cut by 8 bases, the J end by 3 bases, with 3 bases between. The CDR3 consists of 10 residues. This chain's CDR3 is CASSTDTQYF. The CDR3 DNA reads as TGCGCCAGCTCGACAGATACGCAGTATTTT.

This chain joins TRBV29-1 and TRBJ2-7, with 14 bases fitting TRBD2. Germline CDR1 is SQVTM and CDR2 is ANQGSEA. The V segment lost 6 bases and the J segment 6 bases; nucleotides outside the gene matches: 13. The CDR3 sequence is 16 residues long. The CDR3 DNA is TGCAGCGTCTCCGGGACTAGCGGGAGAGGGGGCGGCGAGCAGTACTTC. Translating gives CSVSGTSGRGGGEQYF.

This clone has only one observation. Since a much larger clone is just one base distant, this may be a read error. Within the sample, other DNA sequences also encode this same CDR3. The chain carries TRBV30 and TRBJ2-2; unclear D gene. Germline V lookup: CDR1 GTSNPN, CDR2 SVGIG (reference sequence). Trimming left V 4 bases short and J 5 bases short, with 14 bases between. CDR3 length: 14 residues. The CDR3: CAWTAVTRTGELFF. CDR3 bases: TGTGCCTGGACCGCCGTGACCAGGACCGGGGAGCTGTTTTTT.